A selection of T cell receptor beta chains follows, all from one sample in a study of OX40 agonist ivuxolimab in advanced cancers. This table comes from immunoSEQ multiplex PCR, and its TCRdb copy is limited to in-frame clones, with some not included. The data hold about 70,000 clones, with about 90% observed a single time. The sample consisted of CD4+ or CD8+ T cells sorted from blood, taken in a trial of the OX40 agonist ivuxolimab. These receptors were obtained from an adult with an advanced solid tumor such as melanoma, head and neck, liver or kidney cancer. Each CDR3 is given with its conserved first and last residue. D genes are given only for firm matches. Rows give clone size only sometimes, using once, few, many, or a class for an expanded clone.

abundance: -
j_gene: TRBJ1-1
v_gene: TRBV7-9
d_gene: -
CDR3aa: CASRHRDPGIGAFF
CDR3nt: TGTGCCAGCAGACACAGGGACCCGGGGATTGGGGCTTTCTTT

abundance: -
j_gene: TRBJ2-1
v_gene: TRBV10-1
d_gene: -
CDR3aa: CASSGQYNEQFF
CDR3nt: TGCGCCAGCAGTGGACAGTACAATGAGCAGTTCTTC

abundance: -
j_gene: TRBJ2-1
v_gene: TRBV7-6
d_gene: -
CDR3aa: CASSLEGGYASSYNEQFF
CDR3nt: TGTGCCAGCAGCTTAGAGGGGGGTTACGCCAGCTCCTACAATGAGCAGTTCTTC

abundance: -
j_gene: TRBJ2-6
v_gene: TRBV6-6
d_gene: -
CDR3aa: CASRAPSSGANVLTF
CDR3nt: TGTGCCAGCCGGGCCCCAAGCTCTGGGGCCAACGTCCTGACTTTC

abundance: -
j_gene: TRBJ1-1
v_gene: TRBV19
d_gene: TRBD1
CDR3aa: CASRSDRVVAFF
CDR3nt: TGTGCCAGTAGATCGGACAGGGTTGTAGCTTTCTTT

abundance: -
j_gene: TRBJ1-4
v_gene: TRBV9
d_gene: -
CDR3aa: CASTTEETNEKLFF
CDR3nt: TGTGCCAGCACCACCGAGGAAACCAATGAAAAACTGTTTTTT

abundance: -
j_gene: TRBJ1-2
v_gene: TRBV9
d_gene: -
CDR3aa: CASSETGGAVYGYTF
CDR3nt: TGTGCCAGCAGCGAGACCGGAGGGGCGGTCTATGGCTACACCTTC

abundance: -
j_gene: TRBJ1-5
v_gene: TRBV4-3
d_gene: -
CDR3aa: CASSQEQGLNQPQHF
CDR3nt: TGCGCCAGCAGCCAAGAACAGGGTTTGAATCAGCCCCAGCATTTT

abundance: once
j_gene: TRBJ1-5
v_gene: TRBV6-5
d_gene: -
CDR3aa: CASSYGQDQPQHF
CDR3nt: TGTGCCAGCAGTTACGGGCAAGATCAGCCCCAGCATTTT

abundance: -
j_gene: TRBJ2-1
v_gene: TRBV7-8
d_gene: -
CDR3aa: CASSSKHRGLYNEQFF
CDR3nt: TGTGCCAGCAGCTCTAAGCACCGGGGGCTGTACAATGAGCAGTTCTTC

abundance: -
j_gene: TRBJ1-3
v_gene: TRBV7-9
d_gene: TRBD1
CDR3aa: CASSSPQDREMRNTIYF
CDR3nt: TGTGCCAGCAGCTCTCCTCAGGACAGGGAGATGCGAAACACCATATATTTT

abundance: -
j_gene: TRBJ2-5
v_gene: TRBV5-4
d_gene: -
CDR3aa: CASSPWTGATSETQYF
CDR3nt: TGTGCCAGCAGCCCTTGGACGGGGGCTACGTCAGAGACCCAGTACTTC

abundance: -
j_gene: TRBJ1-1
v_gene: TRBV5-1
d_gene: TRBD1
CDR3aa: CASSLGTGGLDTEAFF
CDR3nt: TGCGCCAGCAGCTTGGGGACAGGGGGCTTAGACACTGAAGCTTTCTTT

abundance: -
j_gene: TRBJ2-1
v_gene: TRBV4-2
d_gene: TRBD1
CDR3aa: CASSQGGGAYNEQFF
CDR3nt: TGTGCCAGCAGCCAAGGAGGGGGCGCATACAATGAGCAGTTCTTC

abundance: few
j_gene: TRBJ2-7
v_gene: TRBV10-3
d_gene: -
CDR3aa: CAISEGENYEQYF
CDR3nt: TGTGCCATCAGTGAGGGAGAAAACTACGAGCAGTACTTC

abundance: -
j_gene: TRBJ2-7
v_gene: TRBV11-3
d_gene: -
CDR3aa: CASSLPGEVSEQYF
CDR3nt: TGTGCCAGCAGCTTACCAGGGGAGGTCTCTGAGCAGTACTTC

abundance: -
j_gene: TRBJ2-7
v_gene: TRBV6-1
d_gene: -
CDR3aa: CASSELGEQYF
CDR3nt: TGTGCCAGCAGTGAACTGGGCGAGCAGTACTTC

abundance: -
j_gene: TRBJ2-7
v_gene: TRBV5-4
d_gene: TRBD1
CDR3aa: CASSLGQGVADEQYF
CDR3nt: TGTGCCAGCAGCTTGGGACAGGGAGTTGCCGACGAGCAGTACTTC

abundance: few
j_gene: TRBJ2-5
v_gene: TRBV6-1
d_gene: -
CDR3aa: CASSMTGEETQYF
CDR3nt: TGTGCCAGCAGTATGACAGGAGAAGAGACCCAGTACTTC

abundance: -
j_gene: TRBJ2-7
v_gene: TRBV29-1
d_gene: -
CDR3aa: CSVENRDMGLSYEQYF
CDR3nt: TGCAGCGTTGAAAACCGGGACATGGGATTGAGCTACGAGCAGTACTTC

abundance: once
j_gene: TRBJ2-5
v_gene: TRBV4-1
d_gene: TRBD1
CDR3aa: CASSQEPTGEETQYF
CDR3nt: TGCGCCAGCAGCCAAGAACCCACAGGGGAAGAGACCCAGTACTTC

abundance: -
j_gene: TRBJ1-1
v_gene: TRBV18
d_gene: TRBD1
CDR3aa: CASSRQGRNTEAFF
CDR3nt: TGTGCCAGCTCCCGACAGGGAAGGAACACTGAAGCTTTCTTT

abundance: -
j_gene: TRBJ2-7
v_gene: TRBV7-8
d_gene: -
CDR3aa: CASSLVTDYEQYF
CDR3nt: TGTGCCAGCAGCTTAGTTACCGACTACGAGCAGTACTTC

abundance: -
j_gene: TRBJ2-7
v_gene: TRBV10-1
d_gene: -
CDR3aa: CASAGAGGPYEQYF
CDR3nt: TGCGCCAGCGCCGGGGCCGGGGGCCCCTACGAGCAGTACTTC

abundance: -
j_gene: TRBJ1-6
v_gene: TRBV27
d_gene: -
CDR3aa: CASSTGTLGSSPLHF
CDR3nt: TGTGCCAGCAGTACCGGGACCCTAGGAAGTTCACCCCTCCACTTT

abundance: once
j_gene: TRBJ2-3
v_gene: TRBV6-1
d_gene: -
CDR3aa: CASSETSWLINTQYF
CDR3nt: TGTGCCAGCAGTGAAACTAGCTGGTTAATAAATACGCAGTATTTT

abundance: -
j_gene: TRBJ1-2
v_gene: TRBV9
d_gene: -
CDR3aa: CASSVEGGTLVHGYTF
CDR3nt: TGTGCCAGCAGCGTTGAGGGGGGGACATTAGTCCATGGCTACACCTTC

abundance: -
j_gene: TRBJ1-2
v_gene: TRBV27
d_gene: -
CDR3aa: CASSLAHDTNGYTF
CDR3nt: TGTGCCAGCAGTTTAGCCCACGACACCAATGGCTACACCTTC

abundance: -
j_gene: TRBJ2-3
v_gene: TRBV27
d_gene: -
CDR3aa: CASSSWGGDTQYF
CDR3nt: TGTGCCAGCAGTTCTTGGGGAGGAGATACGCAGTATTTT

abundance: few
j_gene: TRBJ1-6
v_gene: TRBV11-2
d_gene: -
CDR3aa: CASSLVSRGIGSPLHF
CDR3nt: TGTGCCAGCAGCTTAGTTAGTAGGGGGATAGGTTCACCCCTCCACTTT

abundance: few
j_gene: TRBJ1-2
v_gene: TRBV9
d_gene: -
CDR3aa: CASSPEGVSYGYTF
CDR3nt: TGTGCCAGCAGCCCAGAAGGGGTCTCCTATGGCTACACCTTC

abundance: once
j_gene: TRBJ2-1
v_gene: TRBV13
d_gene: -
CDR3aa: CASRPTPGQDNEQFF
CDR3nt: TGTGCCAGCAGGCCAACTCCGGGACAAGACAATGAGCAGTTCTTC

abundance: -
j_gene: TRBJ2-2
v_gene: TRBV5-5
d_gene: -
CDR3aa: CASSLVRGTGELFF
CDR3nt: TGTGCCAGCAGCTTGGTTCGAGGCACCGGGGAGCTGTTTTTT

abundance: -
j_gene: TRBJ2-1
v_gene: TRBV16
d_gene: TRBD2
CDR3aa: CASSQFMPSGEDYNEQFF
CDR3nt: TGTGCCAGCAGCCAATTTATGCCCAGCGGGGAAGACTACAATGAGCAGTTCTTC

abundance: -
j_gene: TRBJ2-7
v_gene: TRBV6-6
d_gene: -
CDR3aa: CASSSGGSYEQYF
CDR3nt: TGTGCCAGCAGTTCCGGCGGGTCCTACGAGCAGTACTTC

abundance: -
j_gene: TRBJ2-7
v_gene: TRBV7-9
d_gene: TRBD1
CDR3aa: CASSLARTGGEQYF
CDR3nt: TGTGCCAGCAGCTTAGCGCGAACAGGGGGCGAGCAGTACTTC

abundance: few
j_gene: TRBJ2-7
v_gene: TRBV10-3
d_gene: -
CDR3aa: CAISEAGSYEQYF
CDR3nt: TGTGCCATCAGTGAGGCGGGGTCCTACGAGCAGTACTTC

abundance: -
j_gene: TRBJ1-1
v_gene: TRBV5-1
d_gene: -
CDR3aa: CASSLDTGLTEAFF
CDR3nt: TGCGCCAGCAGCTTGGATACAGGGCTTACTGAAGCTTTCTTT

abundance: -
j_gene: TRBJ1-5
v_gene: TRBV4-3
d_gene: -
CDR3aa: CASSQDRVDNQPQHF
CDR3nt: TGCGCCAGCAGCCAAGACAGGGTAGACAATCAGCCCCAGCATTTT

abundance: -
j_gene: TRBJ2-3
v_gene: TRBV7-6
d_gene: -
CDR3aa: CASSLLGGITDTQYF
CDR3nt: TGTGCCAGCAGCTTATTGGGCGGGATAACAGATACGCAGTATTTT

abundance: -
j_gene: TRBJ1-5
v_gene: TRBV11-2
d_gene: -
CDR3aa: CASSLGRAGLNQPQHF
CDR3nt: TGTGCCAGCAGCTTGGGCCGAGCAGGGTTAAATCAGCCCCAGCATTTT

abundance: -
j_gene: TRBJ1-6
v_gene: TRBV5-6
d_gene: TRBD1
CDR3aa: CASQQGAHNSPLHF
CDR3nt: TGTGCCAGTCAGCAGGGGGCCCATAATTCACCCCTCCACTTT

abundance: once
j_gene: TRBJ2-1
v_gene: TRBV4-1
d_gene: TRBD2
CDR3aa: CASSQERAGGLNEQFF
CDR3nt: TGCGCCAGCAGCCAAGAAAGAGCGGGGGGACTCAATGAGCAGTTCTTC

abundance: once
j_gene: TRBJ1-1
v_gene: TRBV25-1
d_gene: TRBD1
CDR3aa: CASRTGATEAFF
CDR3nt: TGTGCCAGCAGGACAGGGGCCACTGAAGCTTTCTTT

abundance: -
j_gene: TRBJ2-7
v_gene: TRBV4-3
d_gene: TRBD2
CDR3aa: CASSQGISGASYEQYF
CDR3nt: TGCGCCAGCAGCCAAGGGATTAGCGGGGCCTCCTACGAGCAGTACTTC

abundance: -
j_gene: TRBJ2-1
v_gene: TRBV27
d_gene: TRBD2
CDR3aa: CASSFGLAGYNEQFF
CDR3nt: TGTGCCAGCAGTTTTGGCCTAGCGGGCTACAATGAGCAGTTCTTC

abundance: -
j_gene: TRBJ2-7
v_gene: TRBV5-1
d_gene: -
CDR3aa: CASSRGTVSYEQYF
CDR3nt: TGCGCCAGCAGCCGCGGGACAGTCTCCTACGAGCAGTACTTC

abundance: -
j_gene: TRBJ1-1
v_gene: TRBV7-6
d_gene: -
CDR3aa: CASSLAGGEGTEAFF
CDR3nt: TGTGCCAGCAGCTTAGCGGGGGGGGAAGGAACTGAAGCTTTCTTT

abundance: -
j_gene: TRBJ2-5
v_gene: TRBV5-1
d_gene: -
CDR3aa: CASSLDAVSRVTQYF
CDR3nt: TGCGCCAGCAGCTTGGACGCGGTCTCCCGGGTGACCCAGTACTTC

abundance: -
j_gene: TRBJ1-1
v_gene: TRBV11-1
d_gene: -
CDR3aa: CASGEQGRAFF
CDR3nt: TGTGCCAGCGGCGAACAGGGTCGGGCTTTCTTT

abundance: -
j_gene: TRBJ2-7
v_gene: TRBV4-1
d_gene: TRBD2
CDR3aa: CASSQRSGGSTYEQYF
CDR3nt: TGCGCCAGCAGCCAAAGGAGCGGGGGTTCGACCTACGAGCAGTACTTC

abundance: -
j_gene: TRBJ2-7
v_gene: TRBV30
d_gene: TRBD2
CDR3aa: CAWSVGLAGDEQYF
CDR3nt: TGTGCCTGGAGTGTAGGGCTAGCGGGGGACGAGCAGTACTTC

abundance: once
j_gene: TRBJ2-7
v_gene: TRBV7-9
d_gene: TRBD1
CDR3aa: CASSGTGAGTGWYEQYF
CDR3nt: TGTGCCAGCAGCGGAACTGGGGCGGGGACAGGGTGGTACGAGCAGTACTTC

abundance: -
j_gene: TRBJ2-2
v_gene: TRBV19
d_gene: -
CDR3aa: CASSIIPTGELFF
CDR3nt: TGTGCCAGTAGTATCATCCCCACCGGGGAGCTGTTTTTT

abundance: -
j_gene: TRBJ2-5
v_gene: TRBV21-1
d_gene: -
CDR3aa: CASSWETQYF
CDR3nt: TGTGCCAGCAGCTGGGAGACCCAGTACTTC

abundance: -
j_gene: TRBJ1-2
v_gene: TRBV21-1
d_gene: -
CDR3aa: CASIFYQGVRGYTF
CDR3nt: TGTGCCAGCATCTTCTACCAAGGGGTGCGAGGCTACACCTTC

abundance: -
j_gene: TRBJ2-5
v_gene: TRBV6-5
d_gene: -
CDR3aa: CASSYLPGLQETQYF
CDR3nt: TGTGCCAGCAGTTACCTCCCGGGTCTACAAGAGACCCAGTACTTC